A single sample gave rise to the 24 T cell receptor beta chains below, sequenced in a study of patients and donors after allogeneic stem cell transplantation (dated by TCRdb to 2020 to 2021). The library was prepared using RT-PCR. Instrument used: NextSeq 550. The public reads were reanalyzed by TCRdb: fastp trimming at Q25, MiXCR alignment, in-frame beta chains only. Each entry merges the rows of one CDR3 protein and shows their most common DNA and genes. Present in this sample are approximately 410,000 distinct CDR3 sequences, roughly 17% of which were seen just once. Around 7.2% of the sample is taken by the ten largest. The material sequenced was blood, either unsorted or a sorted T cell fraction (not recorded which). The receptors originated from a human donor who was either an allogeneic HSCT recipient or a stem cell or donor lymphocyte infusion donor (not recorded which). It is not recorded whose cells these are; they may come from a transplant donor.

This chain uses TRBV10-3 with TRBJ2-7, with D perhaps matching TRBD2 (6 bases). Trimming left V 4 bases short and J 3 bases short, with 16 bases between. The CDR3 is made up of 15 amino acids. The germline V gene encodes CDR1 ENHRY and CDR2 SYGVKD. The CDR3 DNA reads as TGTGCCATCAGTGCGGAGGGAGCCAGTTACTACGAGCAGTACTTC. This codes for CAISAEGASYYEQYF.

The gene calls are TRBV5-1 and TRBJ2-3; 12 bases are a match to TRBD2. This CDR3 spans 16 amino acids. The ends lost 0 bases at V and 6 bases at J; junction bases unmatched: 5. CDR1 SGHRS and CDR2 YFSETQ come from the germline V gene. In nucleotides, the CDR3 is TGCGCCAGCAGCTTGGTCCTAGCGGGGGGGCACGATACGCAGTATTTT. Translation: CASSLVLAGGHDTQYF.

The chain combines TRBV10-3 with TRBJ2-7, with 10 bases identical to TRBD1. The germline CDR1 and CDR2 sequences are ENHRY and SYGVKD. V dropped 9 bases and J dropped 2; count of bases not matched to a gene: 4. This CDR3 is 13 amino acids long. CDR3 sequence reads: CAMGQGTTYEQYF. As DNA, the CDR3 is TGTGCCATGGGACAGGGGACGACCTACGAGCAGTACTTC.

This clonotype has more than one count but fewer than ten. For the CDR3, the DNA is TGTGCCATCAGCCCAGCGAACACCGGGGAGCTGTTTTTT. It encodes CAISPANTGELFF. The chain combines TRBV10-3 with TRBJ2-2; D is uncertain. Trimming cost V 6 bases and J 0 bases, with 5 bases left between them. In germline, CDR1 is ENHRY, CDR2 SYGVKD. The CDR3 loop spans 13 amino acids.

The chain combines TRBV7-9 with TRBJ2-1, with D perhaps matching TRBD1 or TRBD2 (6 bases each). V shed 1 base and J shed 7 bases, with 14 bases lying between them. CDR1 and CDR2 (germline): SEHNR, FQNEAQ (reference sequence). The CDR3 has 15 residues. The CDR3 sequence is CASSLVARRGNEQFF. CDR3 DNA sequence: TGTGCCAGCAGCTTAGTAGCTCGGAGGGGGAATGAGCAGTTCTTC.

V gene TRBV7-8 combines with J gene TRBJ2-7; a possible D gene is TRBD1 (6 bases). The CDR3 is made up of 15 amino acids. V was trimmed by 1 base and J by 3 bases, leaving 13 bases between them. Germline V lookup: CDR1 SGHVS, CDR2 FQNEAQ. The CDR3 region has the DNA TGTGCCAGCAGCTTAGAGGGACATTCTTACTACGAGCAGTACTTC. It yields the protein CASSLEGHSYYEQYF.

CDR3 nucleotides: TGTGCCAGTAGTATAAGGGGACGGGACAGCGACGAGCAGTACTTC. Amino acid sequence: CASSIRGRDSDEQYF. The chain carries TRBV19 and TRBJ2-7; TRBD1 aligns across 7 bases. Germline trimming cut 2 bases from V and 5 bases from J; bases unmatched to any gene: 9. CDR3 length equals 15 residues. Looked up from germline, CDR1 is LNHDA and CDR2 is SQIVND (reference sequence). The entire variable domain, with the rest obtained from reference TRBV19 and TRBJ2-7, is as follows: DGGITQSPKYLFRKEGQNVTLSCEQNLNHDAMYWYRQDPGQGLRLIYYSQIVNDFQKGDIAEGYSVSREKKESFPLTVTSAQKNPTAFYLCASSIRGRDSDEQYFGPGTRLTVT.

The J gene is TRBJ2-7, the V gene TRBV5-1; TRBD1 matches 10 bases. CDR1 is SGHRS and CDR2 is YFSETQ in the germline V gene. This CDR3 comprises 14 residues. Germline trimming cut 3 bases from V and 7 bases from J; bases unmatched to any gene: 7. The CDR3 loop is CASSSGQGLGEQYF. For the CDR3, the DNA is TGCGCCAGCAGCTCGGGACAGGGGCTGGGTGAGCAGTACTTC.

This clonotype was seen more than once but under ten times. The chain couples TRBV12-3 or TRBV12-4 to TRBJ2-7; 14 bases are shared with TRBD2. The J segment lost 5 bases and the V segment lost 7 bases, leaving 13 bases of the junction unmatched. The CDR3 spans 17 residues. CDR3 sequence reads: CASTLIRPGLAGDEQYF. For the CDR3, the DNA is TGTGCCAGCACCCTAATACGACCGGGACTAGCGGGAGACGAGCAGTACTTC.

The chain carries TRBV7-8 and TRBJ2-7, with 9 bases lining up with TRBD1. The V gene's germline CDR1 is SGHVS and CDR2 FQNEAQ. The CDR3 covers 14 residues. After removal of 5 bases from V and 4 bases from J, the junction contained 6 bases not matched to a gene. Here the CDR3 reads CASSMTDRGYEQYF. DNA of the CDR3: TGTGCCAGCAGCATGACGGACAGGGGATACGAGCAGTACTTC.

The CDR3 protein is CASSPSGGAQPRELFF. For the CDR3, the DNA is TGTGCCAGCAGCCCTAGCGGGGGGGCCCAACCCCGGGAGCTGTTTTTT. The V call is TRBV12-3 or TRBV12-4, the J call TRBJ2-2, with 12 bases identical to TRBD2. The CDR3 consists of 16 residues. The J segment lost 9 bases and the V segment lost 6 bases, leaving 11 bases of the junction unmatched.

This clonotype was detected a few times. CDR3 coding DNA: TGTGCCAGCAGCTTGATTGCGAGCGAGCAGTACTTC. This translates into CASSLIASEQYF. V usage is TRBV5-5 and J usage is TRBJ2-7; D gene ambiguous. The ends were cut back, 1 base at V and 6 bases at J, with 8 bases in the middle. The CDR3 runs 12 residues. In germline, CDR1 is SGHKS, CDR2 YYEKEE (reference sequence).

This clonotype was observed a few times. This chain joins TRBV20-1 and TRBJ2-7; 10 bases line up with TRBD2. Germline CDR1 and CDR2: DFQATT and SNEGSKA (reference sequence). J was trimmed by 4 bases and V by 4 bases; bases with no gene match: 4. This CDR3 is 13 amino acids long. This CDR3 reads CSATSGGPYEQYF. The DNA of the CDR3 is TGCAGTGCTACTAGCGGGGGTCCTTACGAGCAGTACTTC.

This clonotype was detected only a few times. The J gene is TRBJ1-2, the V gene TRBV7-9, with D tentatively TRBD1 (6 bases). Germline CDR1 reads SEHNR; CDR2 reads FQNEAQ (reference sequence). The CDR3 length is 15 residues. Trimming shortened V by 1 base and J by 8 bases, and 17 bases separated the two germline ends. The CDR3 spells CASSLEGVSARGYTF. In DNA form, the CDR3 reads TGTGCCAGCAGCTTAGAGGGGGTGTCAGCCAGAGGCTACACCTTC.

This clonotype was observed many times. The CDR3 DNA follows: TGTGCCAGCAGCTTACAAGCGAACACTGAAGCTTTCTTT. As protein: CASSLQANTEAFF. The chain has TRBV7-3 and TRBJ1-1; D gene uncertain. The V gene lost 2 bases and the J gene lost 1 base, with 5 bases spanning the gap. Germline CDR1 SGHTA, CDR2 FQGTGA. The CDR3 sequence is 13 residues long.

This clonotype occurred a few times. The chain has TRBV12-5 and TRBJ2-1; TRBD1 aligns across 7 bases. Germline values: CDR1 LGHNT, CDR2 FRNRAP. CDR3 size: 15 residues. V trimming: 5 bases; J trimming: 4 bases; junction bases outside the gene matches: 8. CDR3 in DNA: TGTGCTAGTGGTCAAGGGACAGCGAAATACAATGAGCAGTTCTTC. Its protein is CASGQGTAKYNEQFF.

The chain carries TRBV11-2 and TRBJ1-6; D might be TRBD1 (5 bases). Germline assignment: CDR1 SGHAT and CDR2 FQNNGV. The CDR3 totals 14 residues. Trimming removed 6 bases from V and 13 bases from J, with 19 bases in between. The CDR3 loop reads CASSLPGLYRPLHF. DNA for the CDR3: TGTGCCAGCAGTCTACCGGGACTCTACCGGCCCCTCCACTTT. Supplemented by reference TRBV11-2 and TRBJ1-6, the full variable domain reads EAGVAQSPRYKIIEKRQSVAFWCNPISGHATLYWYQQILGQGPKLLIQFQNNGVVDDSQLPKDRFSAERLKGVDSTLKIQPAKLEDSAVYLCASSLPGLYRPLHFGNGTRLTVT.

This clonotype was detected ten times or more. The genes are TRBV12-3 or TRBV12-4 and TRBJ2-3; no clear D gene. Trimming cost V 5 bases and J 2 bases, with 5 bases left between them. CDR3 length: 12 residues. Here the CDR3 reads CASSDNTDTQYF. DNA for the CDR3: TGTGCCAGCAGTGACAACACAGATACGCAGTATTTT.

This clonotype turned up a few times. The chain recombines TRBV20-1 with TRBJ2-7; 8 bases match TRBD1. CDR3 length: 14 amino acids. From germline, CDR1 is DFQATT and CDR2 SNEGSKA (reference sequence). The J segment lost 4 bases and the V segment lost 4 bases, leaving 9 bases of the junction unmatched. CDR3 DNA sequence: TGCAGTGCTAAGCCCGGGACAGGTTTTTACGAGCAGTACTTC. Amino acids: CSAKPGTGFYEQYF.

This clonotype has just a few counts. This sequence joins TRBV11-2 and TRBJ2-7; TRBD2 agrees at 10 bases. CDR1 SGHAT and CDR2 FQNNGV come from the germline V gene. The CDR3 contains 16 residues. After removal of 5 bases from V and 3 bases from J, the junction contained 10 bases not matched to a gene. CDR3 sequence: CASSPRTSGLNYEQYF. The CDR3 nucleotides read TGTGCCAGCAGCCCCCGGACTAGCGGTTTAAACTACGAGCAGTACTTC.

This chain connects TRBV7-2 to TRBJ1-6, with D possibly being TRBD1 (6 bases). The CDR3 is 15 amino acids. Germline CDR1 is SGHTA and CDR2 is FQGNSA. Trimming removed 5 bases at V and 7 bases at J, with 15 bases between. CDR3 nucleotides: TGTGCCAGCAGCGCGGAAAGGGGGTGGAATTCACCCCTCCACTTT. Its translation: CASSAERGWNSPLHF.

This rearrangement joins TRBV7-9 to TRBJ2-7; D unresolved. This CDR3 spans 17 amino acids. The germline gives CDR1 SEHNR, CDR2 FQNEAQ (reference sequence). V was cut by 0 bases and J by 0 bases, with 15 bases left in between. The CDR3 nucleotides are TGTGCCAGCAGCTTAGCACACCGAAAGGCGAGCTCCTACGAGCAGTACTTC. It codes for CASSLAHRKASSYEQYF. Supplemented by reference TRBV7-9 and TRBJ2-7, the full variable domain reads DTGVSQNPRHKITKRGQNVTFRCDPISEHNRLYWYRQTLGQGPEFLTYFQNEAQLEKSRLLSDRFSAERPKGSFSTLEIQRTEQGDSAMYLCASSLAHRKASSYEQYFGPGTRLTVT.

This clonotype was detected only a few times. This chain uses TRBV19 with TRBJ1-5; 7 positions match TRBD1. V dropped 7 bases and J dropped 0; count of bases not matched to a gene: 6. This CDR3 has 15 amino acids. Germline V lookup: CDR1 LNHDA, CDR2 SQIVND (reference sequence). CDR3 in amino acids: CASKVRDSSNQPQHF. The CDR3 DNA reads TGTGCCAGTAAAGTCCGGGACAGTAGCAATCAGCCCCAGCATTTT.

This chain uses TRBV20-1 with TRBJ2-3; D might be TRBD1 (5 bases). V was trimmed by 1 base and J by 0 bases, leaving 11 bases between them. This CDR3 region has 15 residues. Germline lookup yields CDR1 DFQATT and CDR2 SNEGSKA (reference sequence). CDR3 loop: CSARGLGASTDTQYF. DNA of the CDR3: TGCAGTGCTAGAGGGCTAGGGGCTAGCACAGATACGCAGTATTTT.